The next 29 T cell receptor beta chains were all read from a single sample in a study of Ad26.COV2.S vaccination and SARS-CoV-2 variants. Profiling relied on immunoSEQ multiplex PCR, and the TCRdb table lists in-frame clones only, not all of them. The sample has about 350,000 clones; around 90% are singletons. The sequencing used peripheral blood, collected after recovery from COVID-19. The receptors derive from a human donor who had recovered from COVID-19.

The chain employs TRBV2 and TRBJ2-5, with 9 bases identical to TRBD2. The CDR3 is 14 residues long. The germline V gene has CDR1 SNHLY and CDR2 FYNNEI. With 6 bases clipped from V and 3 bases from J, the junction kept 5 bases outside the gene matches. DNA of the CDR3: TGTGCCAGCAGGGAGACTAGCGGAAAAGAGACCCAGTACTTC. Amino acids: CASRETSGKETQYF. Looking up the rest from reference TRBV2 and TRBJ2-5 gives the full variable domain: EPEVTQTPSHQVTQMGQEVILRCVPISNHLYFYWYRQILGQKVEFLVSFYNNEISEKSEIFDDQFSVERPDGSNFTLKIRSTKLEDSAMYFCASRETSGKETQYFGPGTRLLVL.

The chain recombines TRBV18 with TRBJ2-3; D gene uncertain. The CDR3 has 16 amino acids. V was pared by 0 bases and J by 5 bases, with 15 bases between. Germline V gene data show CDR1 as KGHSH and CDR2 as LQKENI. The CDR3 loop reads CASSPPFSRVGDTQYF. Written as DNA, the CDR3 is TGTGCCAGCTCACCACCTTTTAGTCGTGTGGGAGATACGCAGTATTTT.

The chain has TRBV21-1 and TRBJ2-7; the table's D call of TRBD2 was not tested on the DNA. TRBV21-1 corresponds to a pseudogene. The CDR3 totals 21 residues. The CDR3 here is CASSNCPDVRARAGATYEQYF. DNA for the CDR3: TGTGCCAGCAGCAATTGCCCCGACGTGCGGGCGCGGGCGGGGGCGACCTACGAGCAGTACTTC.

This rearrangement joins TRBV4-3 to TRBJ2-2; TRBD1 or TRBD2 may be the D gene (5 bases each). Looked up from germline, CDR1 is LGHNA and CDR2 is YSLEER. The CDR3 length is 14 residues. The V gene lost 5 bases and the J gene lost 4 bases, with 11 bases spanning the gap. The CDR3 loop reads CASSTGTFTGELFF. The CDR3 DNA follows: TGCGCCAGCAGCACCGGGACGTTCACCGGGGAGCTGTTTTTT.

A note on this clone: At the DNA level, this CDR3 is encoded by other sequences in the same sample as well. This chain connects TRBV11-2 to TRBJ2-5; D gene unclear. From germline, CDR1 is SGHAT and CDR2 FQNNGV. The CDR3 contains 14 residues. Trimming removed 1 base at V and 0 bases at J, with 6 bases between. This CDR3 is CASSLVGYQETQYF. The CDR3 DNA is TGTGCCAGCAGCTTAGTGGGCTACCAAGAGACCCAGTACTTC.

V gene TRBV7-9 combines with J gene TRBJ2-3, with 8 positions matching TRBD1. Germline V gene lookup returns CDR1 SEHNR and CDR2 FQNEAQ (reference sequence). The CDR3 loop spans 15 amino acids. Losses at the gene ends were 1 base for V and 3 bases for J; bases not matched to a gene: 3. The CDR3 here is CASSLGTGNTDTQYF. In DNA, the CDR3 is TGTGCCAGCAGCTTAGGGACAGGGAATACAGATACGCAGTATTTT.

This clone appeared once. The CDR3 loop reads CATSRPGQGYYGYTF. The CDR3 DNA reads TGTGCCACCAGCAGACCGGGACAGGGGTACTATGGCTACACCTTC. This chain links TRBV15 with TRBJ1-2; the match to TRBD1 covers 10 bases. Germline trimming cut 2 bases from V and 3 bases from J; bases unmatched to any gene: 3. The V gene's germline CDR1 is LNHNV and CDR2 YYDKDF (reference sequence). There are 15 residues in the CDR3.

The chain has TRBV4-3 and TRBJ1-2; no reliable D call. The V and J ends lost 3 bases and 8 bases respectively, with 16 bases between them. This CDR3 comprises 14 residues. Germline CDR1 reads LGHNA; CDR2 reads YSLEER. The CDR3 DNA follows: TGCGCCAGCAGCCAGGCCCTTGGGGTCAGCGGCTACACCTTC. It encodes CASSQALGVSGYTF.

The gene calls are TRBV9 and TRBJ2-1; D is perhaps TRBD1 (6 bases). The CDR3 runs to 13 residues. The V end was cut by 0 bases, the J end by 9 bases, with 10 bases between. CDR1 is SGDLS, CDR2 YYNGEE, per germline. Here the CDR3 reads CASSVGGQGEQFF. DNA for the CDR3: TGTGCCAGCAGCGTAGGGGGGCAGGGTGAGCAGTTCTTC.

This chain uses TRBV9 with TRBJ1-2; 8 bases map to TRBD1. V was clipped by 4 bases and J by 4 bases; unmatched bases: 9. The CDR3 has 15 amino acids. Germline V lookup: CDR1 SGDLS, CDR2 YYNGEE. CDR3 nucleotides: TGTGCCAGCAGCCCAAACAGGGGGTACGGCTATGGCTACACCTTC. This codes for CASSPNRGYGYGYTF.

This chain links TRBV5-1 with TRBJ1-1, with D possibly TRBD1 on 6 matching bases. With 0 bases removed from V and 3 bases from J, the gap between germline ends came to 18 bases. This CDR3 is built from 17 residues. Germline V gene sequence: CDR1 SGHRS, CDR2 YFSETQ. The CDR3 sequence: CASSLGRGREEDTEAFF. The CDR3 region has the DNA TGCGCCAGCAGCTTGGGAAGGGGGAGGGAGGAGGACACTGAAGCTTTCTTT. Filled out from reference TRBV5-1 and TRBJ1-1, the complete variable domain reads KAGVTQTPRYLIKTRGQQVTLSCSPISGHRSVSWYQQTPGQGLQFLFEYFSETQRNKGNFPGRFSGRQFSNSRSEMNVSTLELGDSALYLCASSLGRGREEDTEAFFGQGTRLTVV.

The chain combines TRBV27 with TRBJ1-4, with D perhaps matching TRBD1 (6 bases). The CDR3 runs to 16 residues. Between the trimmed V and J ends, which lost 0 bases and 7 bases, there was a span of 15 bases. Germline V gene lookup returns CDR1 MNHEY and CDR2 SMNVEV (reference sequence). The CDR3 sequence is CASSLSQTGPSEKLFF. CDR3 coding DNA: TGTGCCAGCAGTTTATCCCAGACAGGACCTAGTGAAAAACTGTTTTTT.

The chain recombines TRBV27 with TRBJ1-2; TRBD1 aligns across 8 bases. CDR1 is MNHEY, CDR2 SMNVEV, per germline (reference sequence). V dropped 6 bases and J dropped 2; count of bases not matched to a gene: 8. CDR3 length equals 15 residues. DNA of the CDR3: TGTGCCAGCAGCCTTCGACAGGGGCTAAACTATGGCTACACCTTC. Its protein is CASSLRQGLNYGYTF.

The chain links TRBV7-8 to TRBJ1-1, with no clear D. V lost 2 bases to trimming and J lost 1 base, with 14 bases between them. Germline V gene lookup returns CDR1 SGHVS and CDR2 FQNEAQ. This CDR3 spans 16 amino acids. CDR3 in DNA: TGTGCCAGCAGCTTAATAGACCGGACCGCGAACACTGAAGCTTTCTTT. This codes for CASSLIDRTANTEAFF.

The gene calls are TRBV6-2 or TRBV6-3 and TRBJ1-2, with D uncertain. Between the trimmed V and J ends, which lost 2 bases and 0 bases, there was a span of 7 bases. The CDR3 has 14 residues. Looked up from germline, CDR1 is MNHEY and CDR2 is SVGEGT. CDR3 bases: TGTGCCAGCAGTTACCGTGGGCCTAACTATGGCTACACCTTC. Its translation: CASSYRGPNYGYTF.

The rearrangement links TRBV14 to TRBJ2-7; D gene ambiguous. Germline CDR1 is SGHDN and CDR2 is FVKESK. The ends were cut back, 4 bases at V and 4 bases at J, with 11 bases in the middle. There are 13 residues in the CDR3. The CDR3 sequence: CASSPYLLYEQYF. The CDR3 DNA is TGTGCCAGCAGCCCTTATCTCCTTTACGAGCAGTACTTC.

CDR3 region: CASSLVGSPLHF. The CDR3 DNA is TGTGCCAGCAGTTTAGTCGGATCACCCCTCCACTTT. V and J are TRBV27 and TRBJ1-6; D not certain. This CDR3 comprises 12 residues. In germline, CDR1 is MNHEY, CDR2 SMNVEV (reference sequence). The V gene lost 2 bases and the J gene lost 10 bases, with 6 bases spanning the gap.

The V gene is TRBV2, the J gene TRBJ2-5, with 7 bases fitting TRBD2. The germline V gene has CDR1 SNHLY and CDR2 FYNNEI. Trimming removed 3 bases from V and 6 bases from J; junction bases left unmatched: 4. This CDR3 is built from 13 residues. The CDR3 sequence is CASSDWGGKTQYF. The CDR3 DNA reads TGTGCCAGCAGTGACTGGGGGGGAAAGACCCAGTACTTC. Using reference TRBV2 and TRBJ2-5 for the parts outside the CDR3, the full variable domain is EPEVTQTPSHQVTQMGQEVILRCVPISNHLYFYWYRQILGQKVEFLVSFYNNEISEKSEIFDDQFSVERPDGSNFTLKIRSTKLEDSAMYFCASSDWGGKTQYFGPGTRLLVL.

The CDR3, as DNA: TGTGCCAGCAGCCCATTAACAGGGGGCTCTGGAAACACCATATATTTT. Protein: CASSPLTGGSGNTIYF. This chain joins TRBV4-2 and TRBJ1-3, with 8 nucleotides matching TRBD1. CDR1 and CDR2 from the germline V gene are LGHNA and YNFKEQ. The V and J ends lost 4 bases and 0 bases, in that order; junction bases with no gene match: 5. The CDR3 covers 16 residues.

The CDR3: CASSLVPTGSSYNEQFF. The CDR3 DNA reads TGCGCCAGCAGCCTTGTCCCGACAGGGAGCTCCTACAATGAGCAGTTCTTC. The V and J genes are TRBV5-1 and TRBJ2-1; 7 bases map to TRBD1. The CDR3 contains 17 residues. The germline gives CDR1 SGHRS, CDR2 YFSETQ. J lost 0 bases, V lost 4 bases, and 10 bases had no gene match.

This clone occurred once. The rearrangement uses TRBV29-1 and TRBJ2-5, with 8 bases lining up with TRBD2. The CDR3 is 13 residues long. Looked up from germline, CDR1 is SQVTM and CDR2 is ANQGSEA. V lost 6 bases to trimming and J lost 4 bases; unmatched junction nucleotides: 7. CDR3 DNA sequence: TGCAGCGTCGCGCGGGGGGCGGGAGAGACCCAGTACTTC. As protein: CSVARGAGETQYF.

This rearrangement joins TRBV4-3 to TRBJ1-1; D may be TRBD1 (5 bases). The ends were cut back, 0 bases at V and 4 bases at J, with 12 bases in the middle. The CDR3 loop spans 15 amino acids. CDR1 LGHNA and CDR2 YSLEER come from the germline V gene. DNA for the CDR3: TGCGCCAGCAGCCAAGACTACCGGGGCCTCACTGAAGCTTTCTTT. Protein product: CASSQDYRGLTEAFF.

J is TRBJ1-4 and V is TRBV2; TRBD1 matches at 7 bases. Germline-derived CDR1 and CDR2 are SNHLY and FYNNEI. CDR3 length: 14 amino acids. J gave up 7 bases and V 7 bases, and 9 bases lay outside the gene matches. CDR3 region: CASITDRVAEKLFF. The CDR3 DNA is TGTGCCAGCATCACCGACAGGGTGGCTGAAAAACTGTTTTTT.

The chain couples TRBV2 to TRBJ1-1; D ambiguous. The CDR3 covers 11 residues. V was pared by 7 bases and J by 0 bases, with 3 bases between. Germline CDR1 reads SNHLY; CDR2 reads FYNNEI. The chain's CDR3 is CASKLNTEAFF. CDR3 in DNA: TGTGCCAGCAAATTGAACACTGAAGCTTTCTTT.

The V and J genes are TRBV5-6 and TRBJ2-3; 10 bases are shared with TRBD2. The germline gives CDR1 SGHDT, CDR2 YYEEEE. The CDR3 is made up of 15 amino acids. J gave up 4 bases and V 3 bases, and 5 bases lay outside the gene matches. For the CDR3, the DNA is TGTGCCAGCAGCTCAGCGGGGGGGCTAGCAGATACGCAGTATTTT. Its translation is CASSSAGGLADTQYF.

The J gene is TRBJ2-1, the V gene TRBV6-5, with 7 bases matching TRBD1. The junction had 6 bases not matched to a gene; V was cut back by 5 bases and J by 5 bases. This CDR3 region has 14 residues. The germline V gene encodes CDR1 MNHEY and CDR2 SVGAGI. The CDR3 loop reads CASSRGDRNNEQFF. Written as DNA, the CDR3 is TGTGCCAGCAGTCGTGGGGACAGAAACAATGAGCAGTTCTTC.

CDR3 nucleotide sequence: TGTGCCAGCAGTTTGAGGACCCGGGCCGGCCACCCGTATGGCTACACCTTC. Protein sequence: CASSLRTRAGHPYGYTF. The chain joins TRBV27 to TRBJ1-2, with D unclear. CDR3 size: 17 residues. CDR1 and CDR2 from the germline V gene are MNHEY and SMNVEV (reference sequence). V was clipped by 3 bases and J by 5 bases, with 22 bases between them.

The chain combines TRBV27 with TRBJ2-1; D not certain. Between the trimmed V and J ends, which lost 1 base and 4 bases, there was a span of 8 bases. The CDR3 contains 14 residues. Germline loops: CDR1 MNHEY, CDR2 SMNVEV (reference sequence). CDR3 region: CASSLFSVYNEQFF. The DNA of the CDR3 is TGTGCCAGCAGTTTATTCTCAGTATACAATGAGCAGTTCTTC.

The chain employs TRBV15 and TRBJ2-7; D call uncertain. Germline CDR1 LNHNV, CDR2 YYDKDF (reference sequence). The CDR3 is 14 residues long. Trimming left V 0 bases short and J 2 bases short, with 8 bases between. CDR3 region: CATSRDRTTYEQYF. In DNA, the CDR3 is TGTGCCACCAGCAGAGACAGGACGACCTACGAGCAGTACTTC.